These 13 T cell receptor beta chains came from one sample sequenced in a study of T-cell reconstitution after alpha-beta-depleted transplantation in children. A library of TCRbeta sequences, prepared with unique molecular identifiers, was generated. TCRdb passed the PCR reads through MiXCR, listing each CDR3 protein once. The data hold roughly 670,000 distinct CDR3 sequences, with around 13% observed a single time. The sequencing here drew on PBMCs, taken before TCRalphabeta/CD19-depleted stem cell transplant. The receptors shown here come from a girl aged 2-15 years with congenital amegakaryocytic thrombocytopenia, due to receive a stem cell transplant.

The V and J genes are TRBV14 and TRBJ2-6; 8 bases align to TRBD1. The germline V gene encodes CDR1 SGHDN and CDR2 FVKESK. With V trimmed by 5 bases and J by 2 bases, 5 bases remained unmatched. The CDR3 extends over 16 amino acids. The CDR3 spells CASSSRTGPGANVLTF. The CDR3 region has the DNA TGTGCCAGCAGCTCCCGGACAGGGCCTGGGGCCAACGTCCTGACTTTC.

This clonotype was seen ten or more times. The chain recombines TRBV12-3 or TRBV12-4 with TRBJ2-7, with TRBD1 matching 9 bases. This CDR3 is 16 amino acids long. The J segment lost 1 base and the V segment lost 7 bases, leaving 11 bases of the junction unmatched. The CDR3 DNA reads TGTGCCAGCAACCCAACGCCGGGACAGGGTTCCTACGAGCAGTACTTC. Protein: CASNPTPGQGSYEQYF.

In this sample, this clonotype turned up many times. This chain links TRBV4-1 with TRBJ1-1; unclear D gene. The CDR3 consists of 14 residues. Germline V lookup: CDR1 MGHRA, CDR2 YSYEKL. The V end lost 4 bases, the J end lost 0 bases, and 9 bases lay between the germline ends. In nucleotides, the CDR3 is TGCGCCAGCAGCCCGGGGATGATGAACACTGAAGCTTTCTTT. It specifies CASSPGMMNTEAFF.

The sample holds many counts of this clonotype. The chain couples TRBV7-6 to TRBJ2-3; D is uncertain. Trimming left V 2 bases short and J 3 bases short, with 6 bases between. Germline CDR1 SGHVS, CDR2 FNYEAQ. The CDR3 length is 13 residues. DNA for the CDR3: TGTGCCAGCAGCTTAAAGGGAACAGATACGCAGTATTTT. Its protein is CASSLKGTDTQYF.

This clonotype was seen a few times. The V gene is TRBV5-1, the J gene TRBJ2-7; D perhaps matches TRBD1 (5 bases). The length of the CDR3 is 15 residues. Germline CDR1 is SGHRS and CDR2 is YFSETQ. The ends were cut back, 0 bases at V and 2 bases at J, with 12 bases in the middle. The CDR3 DNA is TGCGCCAGCAGCTTGGCGACAGTAAAAACCTACGAGCAGTACTTC. Protein: CASSLATVKTYEQYF.

This chain uses TRBV6-1 with TRBJ2-7; D call uncertain. CDR1 is MNHNS, CDR2 SASEGT, per germline. The CDR3 length is 16 residues. Trimming removed 7 bases at V and 0 bases at J, with 19 bases between. The CDR3 is CASTPSGSPSSYEQYF. In nucleotides, the CDR3 is TGTGCCAGCACCCCAAGTGGCTCACCCAGCTCCTACGAGCAGTACTTC.

This clonotype was seen many times. The chain combines TRBV4-1 with TRBJ2-7; TRBD1 matches 7 bases. The CDR3 spans 14 residues. Trimming removed 5 bases from V and 2 bases from J; junction bases left unmatched: 6. Germline CDR1 MGHRA, CDR2 YSYEKL. The CDR3 region is CASSSRQGTYEQYF. The DNA for the CDR3 is TGCGCCAGCAGCTCCCGACAGGGCACCTACGAGCAGTACTTC.

The V gene is TRBV19, the J gene TRBJ2-1; 12 bases align to TRBD2. CDR1 LNHDA and CDR2 SQIVND come from the germline V gene (reference sequence). This CDR3 is 14 amino acids long. V lost 7 bases and J lost 7; bases outside the gene matches: 5. The CDR3 protein is CASKTSGRFNEQFF. The CDR3 DNA follows: TGTGCCAGTAAGACTAGCGGGAGATTTAATGAGCAGTTCTTC.

This clonotype was detected a few times. The CDR3 DNA reads as TGTGCCAGCAGCGCCTCTGTGGGGGAGCAGTTCTTC. Protein: CASSASVGEQFF. This sequence joins TRBV7-2 and TRBJ2-1; no clear D gene. Trimming left V 5 bases short and J 10 bases short, with 12 bases between. This CDR3 contains 12 residues. Per germline, CDR1 SGHTA and CDR2 FQGNSA.

This clonotype was picked up many times. CDR3 protein: CSALPTSLIETQYF. The CDR3 DNA reads as TGCAGTGCTCTACCGACTAGCTTGATAGAGACCCAGTACTTC. This chain joins TRBV20-1 and TRBJ2-5; 7 nucleotides match TRBD2. This CDR3 comprises 14 residues. V lost 5 bases to trimming and J lost 4 bases; unmatched junction nucleotides: 10. Germline values: CDR1 DFQATT, CDR2 SNEGSKA (reference sequence).

In its sample, this clonotype was seen a few times. This sequence joins TRBV12-3 or TRBV12-4 and TRBJ2-7; D tentatively reads TRBD1 or TRBD2 (6 bases each). The CDR3 consists of 14 residues. V was clipped by 1 base and J by 6 bases, with 13 bases between them. The CDR3 region is CASSLGGRGLEQYF. DNA of the CDR3: TGTGCCAGCAGTTTAGGGGGCCGGGGGCTCGAGCAGTACTTC.

This clonotype has ten or more counts. The chain recombines TRBV12-3 or TRBV12-4 with TRBJ2-5, with 11 positions matching TRBD2. Unmatched junction bases numbered 4, after V lost 7 bases and J lost 3 bases. The CDR3 is made up of 14 amino acids. For the CDR3, the DNA is TGTGCCAGCACCTTACTAGCGGGGGAAGAGACCCAGTACTTC. Translated: CASTLLAGEETQYF.

The table lists this clonotype with many counts. The chain has TRBV29-1 and TRBJ2-1, with TRBD2 as a possible D gene (6 bases). CDR1 is SQVTM and CDR2 is ANQGSEA in the germline V gene. Deletions cut 0 bases from V and 7 bases from J, with 25 bases between. The CDR3 is made up of 18 amino acids. The CDR3 sequence is CSVEDLTSRRALSNEQFF. CDR3 sequence (DNA): TGCAGCGTTGAAGATCTGACGTCGCGGAGGGCCTTATCAAATGAGCAGTTCTTC.